This TCR beta chain was sequenced in a study of blood T cell repertoires in COVID-19. Overall study context: Acute-phase and convalescent COVID-19 samples originated in the United States, Italy and Spain. The cDNA or gDNA used as material had been derived from T cells, B-cell-depleted T cells, or PBMCs.

In assigning cohorts, the study relied on participant-reported clinical history. This clone showed up just once. Generated by immunoSEQ multiplex PCR, the TCRdb table keeps only in-frame clones and is missing some. The sample consists of about 400,000 clones, under 90% of them appearing once. Germline V gene sequence: CDR1 SNHLY, CDR2 FYNNEI. Trimming removed 6 bases at V and 16 bases at J, with 16 bases between. The CDR3 sequence is 12 residues long. The rearrangement joins TRBV2 to TRBJ1-6; TRBD1 might be the D (6 bases). The source material was PBMCs or T cells enriched from blood (not recorded which). The TCR originated in a woman under 40 who had recovered from COVID-19. The chain's CDR3 is CASSLDSHFLHF. The CDR3 region has the DNA TGTGCCAGCAGCCTGGACAGTCACTTTCTCCACTTT.